The rows below give T cell receptor beta chains drawn from one sample of a study of T cell responses to AZD1222 COVID-19 vaccine. Measured with immunoSEQ multiplex PCR; TCRdb has only the in-frame clones, and not every one. The table has around 71,000 clones, about 82% seen once; the top ten hold 2.9%. Sequenced here: peripheral blood, sampled on day 0 of AZD1222 vaccination. These receptors originate from an adult in good health. CDR3s include the opening cysteine and the closing phenylalanine or tryptophan. Fields, in order: J gene, clone size, D gene, V gene, CDR3 length, CDR3 protein, CDR3 DNA. The D gene is left open where the match is weak. Where a row states a size, it is once, few, many or the class of an expanded clone; other rows omit it.

j_gene: TRBJ2-3; abundance: .; d_gene: TRBD2; v_gene: TRBV7-6; len: 16; CDR3aa: CASSLRLAGGTDTQYF; CDR3nt: TGTGCCAGCAGCTTAAGACTAGCGGGAGGCACAGATACGCAGTATTTT
j_gene: TRBJ2-1; abundance: .; d_gene: TRBD2; v_gene: TRBV7-2; len: 17; CDR3aa: CASSFQTGTSGSNEQFF; CDR3nt: TGTGCCAGCAGCTTTCAAACCGGGACTAGCGGTTCCAATGAGCAGTTCTTC
j_gene: TRBJ2-1; abundance: .; d_gene: .; v_gene: TRBV25-1; len: 12; CDR3aa: CASRTPGGEQFF; CDR3nt: TGTGCCAGCAGGACTCCCGGTGGTGAGCAGTTCTTC
j_gene: TRBJ1-5; abundance: .; d_gene: .; v_gene: TRBV5-5; len: 15; CDR3aa: CASSLEGSRNQPQHF; CDR3nt: TGTGCCAGCAGCTTGGAAGGGTCCCGCAATCAGCCCCAGCATTTT
j_gene: TRBJ1-4; abundance: .; d_gene: TRBD1; v_gene: TRBV19; len: 15; CDR3aa: CASSGQAGANEKLFF; CDR3nt: TGTGCCAGTAGCGGACAGGCGGGGGCTAATGAAAAACTGTTTTTT
j_gene: TRBJ1-1; abundance: .; d_gene: TRBD1; v_gene: TRBV7-6; len: 16; CDR3aa: CASSSKSDRGNTEAFF; CDR3nt: TGTGCCAGCAGCTCCAAATCCGACAGGGGGAACACTGAAGCTTTCTTT
j_gene: TRBJ1-4; abundance: .; d_gene: TRBD1; v_gene: TRBV5-4; len: 15; CDR3aa: CASSSDRGPNEKLFF; CDR3nt: TGTGCCAGCAGCTCCGACAGGGGACCTAATGAAAAACTGTTTTTT
j_gene: TRBJ1-1; abundance: few; d_gene: TRBD1; v_gene: TRBV6-5; len: 15; CDR3aa: CASSPGGRVGTEAFF; CDR3nt: TGTGCCAGCAGTCCAGGGGGCAGGGTGGGCACTGAAGCTTTCTTT
j_gene: TRBJ1-5; abundance: .; d_gene: .; v_gene: TRBV7-2; len: 13; CDR3aa: CASSLVPGEPQHF; CDR3nt: TGTGCCAGCAGCTTAGTGCCGGGCGAGCCCCAGCATTTT
j_gene: TRBJ2-7; abundance: .; d_gene: .; v_gene: TRBV7-2; len: 14; CDR3aa: CASSSLGLTYEQYF; CDR3nt: TGTGCCAGCAGCTCACTCGGGCTAACCTACGAGCAGTACTTC
j_gene: TRBJ1-5; abundance: .; d_gene: .; v_gene: TRBV4-1; len: 15; CDR3aa: CASSQGGYSNQPQHF; CDR3nt: TGCGCCAGCAGCCAGGGCGGTTATAGCAATCAGCCCCAGCATTTT